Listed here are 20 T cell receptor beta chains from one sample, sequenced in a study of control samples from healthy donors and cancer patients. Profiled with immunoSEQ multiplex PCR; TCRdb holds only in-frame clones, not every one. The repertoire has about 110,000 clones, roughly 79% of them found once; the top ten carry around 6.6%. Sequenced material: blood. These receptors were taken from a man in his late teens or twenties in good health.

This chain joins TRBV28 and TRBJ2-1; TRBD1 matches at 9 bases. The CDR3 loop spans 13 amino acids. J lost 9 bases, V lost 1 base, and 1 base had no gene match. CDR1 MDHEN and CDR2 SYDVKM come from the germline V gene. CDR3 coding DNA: TGTGCCAGCAGTTTATCGGGACAGGGTGAGCAGTTCTTC. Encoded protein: CASSLSGQGEQFF.

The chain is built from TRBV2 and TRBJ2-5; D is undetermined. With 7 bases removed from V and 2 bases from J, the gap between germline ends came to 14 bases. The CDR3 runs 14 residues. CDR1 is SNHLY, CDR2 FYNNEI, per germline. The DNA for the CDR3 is TGTGCCAGCACCCGAGTCGCGGCGCAAGAGACCCAGTACTTC. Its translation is CASTRVAAQETQYF.

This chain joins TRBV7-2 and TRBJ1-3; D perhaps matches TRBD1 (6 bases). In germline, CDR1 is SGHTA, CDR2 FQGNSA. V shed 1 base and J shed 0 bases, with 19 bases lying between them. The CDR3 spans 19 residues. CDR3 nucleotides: TGTGCCAGCAGCTTAGTGGGGGCTCTTAAGGGGGGCTCTGGAAACACCATATATTTT. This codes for CASSLVGALKGGSGNTIYF.

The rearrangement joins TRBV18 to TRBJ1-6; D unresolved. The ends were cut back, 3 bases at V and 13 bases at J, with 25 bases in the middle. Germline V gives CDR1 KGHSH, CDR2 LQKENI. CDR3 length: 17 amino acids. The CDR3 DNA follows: TGTGCCAGCTCACCTGGCGAGGGTCACCCCTCCTCATCCCCCCTCCACTTT. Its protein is CASSPGEGHPSSSPLHF.

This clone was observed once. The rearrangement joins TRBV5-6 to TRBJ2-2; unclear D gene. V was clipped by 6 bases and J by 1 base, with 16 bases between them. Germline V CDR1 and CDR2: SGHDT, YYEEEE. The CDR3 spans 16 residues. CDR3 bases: TGTGCCAGCAACTACCGGGCGGCGATGAACACCGGGGAGCTGTTTTTT. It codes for CASNYRAAMNTGELFF.

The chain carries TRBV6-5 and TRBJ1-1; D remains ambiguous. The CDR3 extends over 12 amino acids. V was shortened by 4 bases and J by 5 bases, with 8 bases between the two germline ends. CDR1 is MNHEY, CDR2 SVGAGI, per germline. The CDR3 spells CASSWRGTEAFF. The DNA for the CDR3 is TGTGCCAGCAGTTGGCGGGGAACTGAAGCTTTCTTT.

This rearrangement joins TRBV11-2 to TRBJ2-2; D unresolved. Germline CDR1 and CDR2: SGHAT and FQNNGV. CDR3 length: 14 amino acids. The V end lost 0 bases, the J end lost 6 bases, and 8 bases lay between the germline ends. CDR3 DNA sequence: TGTGCCAGCAGCTTAGATAGGCAGGCCGGGGAGCTGTTTTTT. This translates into CASSLDRQAGELFF.

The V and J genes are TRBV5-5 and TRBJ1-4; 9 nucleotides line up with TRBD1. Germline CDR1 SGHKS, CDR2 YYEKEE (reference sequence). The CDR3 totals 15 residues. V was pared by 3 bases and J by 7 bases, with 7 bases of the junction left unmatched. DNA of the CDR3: TGTGCCAGCAGCTCCGGACAGGGGAAGGGTGAAAAACTGTTTTTT. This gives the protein CASSSGQGKGEKLFF.

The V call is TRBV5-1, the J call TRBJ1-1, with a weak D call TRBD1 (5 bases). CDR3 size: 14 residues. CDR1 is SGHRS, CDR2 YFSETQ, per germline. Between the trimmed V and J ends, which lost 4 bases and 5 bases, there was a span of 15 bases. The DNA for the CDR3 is TGCGCCAGCAGCGTCCGGGGGGGTCGGACTGAAGCTTTCTTT. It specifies CASSVRGGRTEAFF.

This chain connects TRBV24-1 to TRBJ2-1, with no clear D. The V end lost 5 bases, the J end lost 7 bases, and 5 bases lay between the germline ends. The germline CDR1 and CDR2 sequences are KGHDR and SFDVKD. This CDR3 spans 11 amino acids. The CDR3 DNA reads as TGTGCCACCAGTGCCGGTAATGAGCAGTTCTTC. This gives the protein CATSAGNEQFF.

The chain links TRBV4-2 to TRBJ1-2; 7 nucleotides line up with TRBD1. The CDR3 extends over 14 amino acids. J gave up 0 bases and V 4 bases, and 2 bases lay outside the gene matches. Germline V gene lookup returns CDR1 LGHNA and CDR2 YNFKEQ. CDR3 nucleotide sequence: TGTGCCAGCAGCCTGACAGGGACTAACTATGGCTACACCTTC. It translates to CASSLTGTNYGYTF.

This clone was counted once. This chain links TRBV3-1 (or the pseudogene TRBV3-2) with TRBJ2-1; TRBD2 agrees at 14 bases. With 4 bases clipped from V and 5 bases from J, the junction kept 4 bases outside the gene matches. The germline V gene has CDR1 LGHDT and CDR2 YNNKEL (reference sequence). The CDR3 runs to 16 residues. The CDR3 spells CASSLPGLAGDNEQFF. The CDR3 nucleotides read TGTGCCAGCAGCCTCCCGGGACTAGCGGGGGACAATGAGCAGTTCTTC.

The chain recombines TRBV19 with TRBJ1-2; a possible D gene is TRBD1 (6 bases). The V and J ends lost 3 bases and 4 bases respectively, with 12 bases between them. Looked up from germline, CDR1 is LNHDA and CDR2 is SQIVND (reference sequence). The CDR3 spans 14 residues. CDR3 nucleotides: TGTGCCAGTAGTATCGGGGGCACGGGCTATGGCTACACCTTC. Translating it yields CASSIGGTGYGYTF.

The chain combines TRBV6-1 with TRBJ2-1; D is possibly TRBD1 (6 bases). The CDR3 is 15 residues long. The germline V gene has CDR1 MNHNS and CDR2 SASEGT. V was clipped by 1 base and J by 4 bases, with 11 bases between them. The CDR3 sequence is CASSEEIQGYNEQFF. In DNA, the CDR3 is TGTGCCAGCAGTGAAGAGATTCAGGGGTACAATGAGCAGTTCTTC.

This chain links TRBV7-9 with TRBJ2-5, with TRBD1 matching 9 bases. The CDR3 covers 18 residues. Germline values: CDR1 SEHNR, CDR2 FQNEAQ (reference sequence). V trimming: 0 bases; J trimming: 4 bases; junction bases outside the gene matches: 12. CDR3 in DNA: TGTGCCAGCAGCTTAGCCTTCGCAAGGACAGGGGATACAGAGACCCAGTACTTC. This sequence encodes CASSLAFARTGDTETQYF. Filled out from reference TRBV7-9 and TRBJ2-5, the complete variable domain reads DTGVSQNPRHKITKRGQNVTFRCDPISEHNRLYWYRQTLGQGPEFLTYFQNEAQLEKSRLLSDRFSAERPKGSFSTLEIQRTEQGDSAMYLCASSLAFARTGDTETQYFGPGTRLLVL.

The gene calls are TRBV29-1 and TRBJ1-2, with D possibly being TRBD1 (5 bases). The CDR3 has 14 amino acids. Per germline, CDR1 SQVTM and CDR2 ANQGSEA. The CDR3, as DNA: TGCAGTTATCACGAAGAGGGACCCACCTATGGCTACACCTTC. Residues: CSYHEEGPTYGYTF.

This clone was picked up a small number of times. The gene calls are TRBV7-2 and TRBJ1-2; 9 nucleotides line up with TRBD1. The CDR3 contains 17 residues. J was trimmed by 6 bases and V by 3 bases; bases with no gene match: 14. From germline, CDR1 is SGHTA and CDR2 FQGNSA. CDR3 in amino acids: CASSLAVFLGTGNGYTF. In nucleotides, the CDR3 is TGTGCCAGCAGCTTGGCCGTTTTTCTTGGGACAGGGAATGGCTACACCTTC.

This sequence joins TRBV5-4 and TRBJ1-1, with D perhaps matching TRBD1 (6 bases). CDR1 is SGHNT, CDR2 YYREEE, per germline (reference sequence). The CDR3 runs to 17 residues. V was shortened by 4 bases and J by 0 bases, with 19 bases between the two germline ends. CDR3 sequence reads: CASSPQTRQVLNTEAFF. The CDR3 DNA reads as TGTGCCAGCAGCCCACAAACCAGACAGGTTTTGAACACTGAAGCTTTCTTT.

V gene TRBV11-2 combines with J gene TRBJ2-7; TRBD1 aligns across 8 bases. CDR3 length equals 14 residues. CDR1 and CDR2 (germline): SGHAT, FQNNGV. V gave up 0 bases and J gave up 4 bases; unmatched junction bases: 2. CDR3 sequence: CASSLDGTGYEQYV. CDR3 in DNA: TGTGCCAGCAGCTTAGACGGGACAGGTTACGAGCAGTACGTC.

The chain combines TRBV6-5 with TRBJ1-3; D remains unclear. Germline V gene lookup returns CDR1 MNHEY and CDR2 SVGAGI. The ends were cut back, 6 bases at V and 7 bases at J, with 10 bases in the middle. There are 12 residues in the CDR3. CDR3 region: CASSPGGNTIYF. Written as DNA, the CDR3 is TGTGCCAGCAGCCCCGGCGGCAACACCATATATTTT.